This is a list of T cell receptor beta chains from one sample in a study of cytomegalovirus exposure and HLA in healthy donors. The table came from immunoSEQ multiplex PCR; TCRdb's copy has only in-frame clones and leaves some out. Altogether more than 100,000 clones are present, roughly 90% being singletons, with the ten largest covering just under 6.5%. The material sequenced was PBMCs. The source is a woman between 18 and 29 years old in good health and CMV-seropositive. Both conserved end residues are part of each CDR3. D genes are given only for firm matches. Clone size is not always given. Where it is, it says once, few, many or a class for expanded clones.

NA,TRBV5-5,NA,14,TRBJ2-7,CASSLPGNLYEQYF,TGTGCCAGCAGCTTACCCGGGAACCTCTACGAGCAGTACTTC
TRBD1,TRBV18,once,15,TRBJ1-2,CASSPERTGGYGYTF,TGTGCCAGCTCACCTGAGCGGACAGGGGGCTATGGCTACACCTTC
NA,TRBV6-5,NA,13,TRBJ1-1,CASSLPGNTEAFF,TGTGCCAGCAGCCTGCCAGGGAACACTGAAGCTTTCTTT
TRBD1,TRBV5-4,NA,15,TRBJ2-1,CASSPGTGKYNEQFF,TGTGCCAGCAGCCCCGGGACAGGGAAATACAATGAGCAGTTCTTC
NA,TRBV5-4,few,13,TRBJ1-5,CASSAQGEEPQHF,TGTGCCAGCAGCGCACAGGGAGAGGAGCCCCAGCATTTT
NA,TRBV5-1,NA,13,TRBJ1-1,CASSFQGVTEAFF,TGCGCCAGCAGCTTCCAGGGCGTCACTGAAGCTTTCTTT
TRBD1,TRBV30,NA,15,TRBJ1-2,CAWSVEGQGSYGYTF,TGTGCCTGGAGTGTGGAGGGACAGGGTAGCTATGGCTACACCTTC
NA,TRBV15,NA,13,TRBJ2-3,CATSTRETDTQYF,TGTGCCACCAGCACCAGGGAAACAGATACGCAGTATTTT
TRBD1,TRBV5-4,once,14,TRBJ1-2,CASTDGMGTDGYTF,TGTGCCAGCACTGACGGGATGGGGACAGATGGCTACACCTTC
TRBD1,TRBV6-5,NA,16,TRBJ1-2,CASSYTGQGGFDGYTF,TGTGCCAGCAGTTACACAGGACAGGGGGGCTTTGATGGCTACACCTTC
NA,TRBV6-5,NA,15,TRBJ1-1,CASSYSGNPNTEAFF,TGTGCCAGCAGTTACTCGGGCAACCCGAACACTGAAGCTTTCTTT
TRBD1,TRBV5-1,NA,17,TRBJ1-4,CASSLSGLAGGSEKLFF,TGCGCCAGCAGCTTGTCGGGTTTAGCAGGGGGTAGCGAAAAACTGTTTTTT
NA,TRBV19,NA,13,TRBJ1-5,CAISQGGNQPQHF,TGTGCCATTTCACAGGGCGGCAATCAGCCCCAGCATTTT
TRBD1,TRBV27,NA,17,TRBJ1-5,CASRYLGTGIDNQPQHF,TGTGCCAGCCGATACCTCGGGACAGGGATAGACAATCAGCCCCAGCATTTT
NA,TRBV19,NA,16,TRBJ1-2,CASSRAKAGLNYGYTF,TGTGCCAGTAGTAGAGCTAAGGCAGGGCTCAACTATGGCTACACCTTC
NA,TRBV6-5,NA,14,TRBJ1-3,CASKRGIAGNTIYF,TGTGCCAGCAAGAGAGGGATTGCTGGAAACACCATATATTTT
NA,TRBV14,few,14,TRBJ2-7,CASSQEPGAYEQYF,TGTGCCAGCAGCCAGGAACCCGGGGCCTACGAGCAGTACTTC
NA,TRBV9,NA,15,TRBJ2-7,CASGQRERRGGEQYF,TGTGCCAGCGGACAGAGGGAGCGGAGGGGGGGCGAGCAGTACTTC
TRBD1,TRBV28,NA,17,TRBJ1-2,CASSVLGRTGGNYGYTF,TGTGCCAGCAGCGTGCTAGGACGGACAGGGGGCAACTATGGCTACACCTTC
TRBD1,TRBV19,NA,14,TRBJ1-1,CASSIDLPVTGLVF,TGTGCCAGTAGTATAGATCTGCCAGTGACAGGGCTGGTCTTT
NA,TRBV9,NA,11,TRBJ1-2,CASSGRGGYTF,TGTGCCAGCAGCGGCCGGGGTGGCTACACCTTC
TRBD1,TRBV11-2,NA,16,TRBJ2-7,CASSLVYLTRGYEQYF,TGTGCCAGCAGCTTAGTTTATCTTACCAGGGGGTACGAGCAGTACTTC
NA,TRBV7-3,NA,16,TRBJ2-1,CASSLLGRPRGNEQFF,TGTGCCAGCAGCTTATTAGGGCGGCCTAGGGGCAATGAGCAGTTCTTC
TRBD1,TRBV28,NA,15,TRBJ1-1,CASTTVRETGDEAFF,TGTGCCAGCACCACAGTTCGAGAGACAGGGGATGAAGCTTTCTTT
TRBD1,TRBV7-8,NA,13,TRBJ2-1,CASSPQGYNEQFF,TGTGCCAGCAGTCCACAGGGGTATAATGAGCAGTTCTTC
NA,TRBV6-5,NA,14,TRBJ2-7,CASQRGVISYEQYF,TGTGCCTCGCAGCGCGGGGTGATCTCCTACGAGCAGTACTTC
NA,TRBV19,NA,14,TRBJ1-1,CASIIRGGNTEAFF,TGTGCCAGTATTATCAGGGGCGGGAACACTGAAGCTTTCTTT
TRBD2,TRBV5-1,NA,15,TRBJ2-2,CASSPSGRGAGELFF,TGCGCCAGCAGCCCGAGCGGGAGAGGGGCCGGGGAGCTGTTTTTT
NA,TRBV15,NA,16,TRBJ2-5,CATSRDPRSNQETQYF,TGTGCCACCAGCAGAGACCCGAGGAGCAACCAAGAGACCCAGTACTTC
NA,TRBV9,NA,14,TRBJ1-1,CASSIGRTNTEAFF,TGTGCCAGCAGCATAGGACGGACAAACACTGAAGCTTTCTTT
NA,TRBV7-8,NA,16,TRBJ2-2,CASTSREYPNTGELFF,TGTGCCAGCACCTCGAGAGAATACCCGAACACCGGGGAGCTGTTTTTT
NA,TRBV10-1,NA,13,TRBJ2-7,CASSEIDFNEQYF,TGCGCCAGCAGTGAGATTGACTTTAACGAGCAGTACTTC
TRBD2,TRBV4-1,NA,16,TRBJ2-3,CASSQLSGGVTDTQYF,TGCGCCAGCAGCCAATTGAGCGGGGGGGTCACAGATACGCAGTATTTT
TRBD2,TRBV6-1,NA,16,TRBJ2-3,CASSEDLAGLADTQYF,TGTGCCAGCAGTGAAGACCTAGCGGGGTTGGCAGATACGCAGTATTTT
NA,TRBV7-9,NA,15,TRBJ2-5,CASSNLLDYQETQYF,TGTGCCAGCAGCAACCTTCTGGACTACCAAGAGACCCAGTACTTC